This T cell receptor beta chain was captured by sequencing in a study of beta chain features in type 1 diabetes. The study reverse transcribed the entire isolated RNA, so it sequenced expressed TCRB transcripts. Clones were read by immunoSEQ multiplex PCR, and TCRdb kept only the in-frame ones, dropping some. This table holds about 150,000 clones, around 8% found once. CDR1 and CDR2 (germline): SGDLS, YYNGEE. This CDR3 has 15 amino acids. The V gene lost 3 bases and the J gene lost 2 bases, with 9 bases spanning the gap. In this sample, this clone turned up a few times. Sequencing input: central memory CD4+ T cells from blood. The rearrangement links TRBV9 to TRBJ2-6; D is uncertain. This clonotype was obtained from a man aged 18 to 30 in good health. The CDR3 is CASSGRHTGANVLTF. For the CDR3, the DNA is TGTGCCAGCAGCGGACGACATACTGGGGCCAACGTCCTGACTTTC. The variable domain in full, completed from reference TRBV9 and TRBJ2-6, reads DSGVTQTPKHLITATGQRVTLRCSPRSGDLSVYWYQQSLDQGLQFLIQYYNGEERAKGNILERFSAQQFPDLHSELNLSSLELGDSALYFCASSGRHTGANVLTFGAGSRLTVL.